Sequencing of this TCR beta chain was carried out in a study of T cells after posttransplantation cyclophosphamide. The study, taken as a whole, reports: After PTCy, TRB diversity resembled that of CNI/methotrexate controls. Later post-transplant blood repertoires were often dominated by donor CD8+ memory clones. Blood and skin or GI T cell repertoires showed limited TRB overlap.

Peripheral blood was collected from the related graft donor on the marrow donation day. Using immunoSEQ multiplex PCR, the repertoire was profiled, and TCRdb retains in-frame clones only, with some absent. The repertoire consists of over 20,000 clones, none detected only once. At least ten counts were recorded for this clone. Its antigen is not identified. The sequence came from a man aged 50-60 years in good health, CMV-negative, and a related stem cell transplant donor. Material: PBMCs.

The CDR3 coding sequence is TGTGCCAGTACTGGGAGGTCGGCCTACGAGCAGTACTTC. Its protein product is CASTGRSAYEQYF. This chain uses TRBV7-8 with TRBJ2-7, with a tentative D call TRBD2 (6 bases). V shed 9 bases and J shed 2 bases, with 14 bases lying between them. The CDR3 runs to 13 residues. Looked up from germline, CDR1 is SGHVS and CDR2 is FQNEAQ.